The 4 T cell receptor beta chains presented below share a single source sample, sequenced in a study of T cell responses to AZD1222 COVID-19 vaccine. Generated by immunoSEQ multiplex PCR, the TCRdb table keeps only in-frame clones and is missing some. This sample yields around 120,000 clones, of which 90% to 95% are seen a single time; around 5% belongs to the top ten. The input for sequencing was peripheral blood, taken 28 days after the second AZD1222 dose. Source of these receptors: an adult who received the AZD1222 COVID-19 vaccine.

This chain joins TRBV28 and TRBJ2-7; D possibly corresponds to TRBD2 (6 bases). CDR3 length: 16 residues. CDR1 is MDHEN, CDR2 SYDVKM, per germline. V lost 4 bases and J 1 base, leaving 17 bases between the germline ends. CDR3 nucleotides: TGTGCCAGCAGTTCCCCTAGGAGGGCGGTGTCCTACGAGCAGTACTTC. Translation: CASSSPRRAVSYEQYF.

The chain has TRBV5-1 and TRBJ1-6, with D perhaps TRBD1 (5 bases). Trimming shortened V by 0 bases and J by 7 bases, and 8 bases separated the two germline ends. CDR1 is SGHRS, CDR2 YFSETQ, per germline. This CDR3 spans 14 amino acids. The CDR3 DNA reads TGCGCCAGCAGCTTGGGGGCAGGGAATTCACCCCTCCACTTT. It translates to CASSLGAGNSPLHF.

The chain combines TRBV5-6 with TRBJ1-1; no clear D gene. The CDR3 spans 15 residues. V was clipped by 0 bases and J by 5 bases, with 14 bases between them. Germline V gene data show CDR1 as SGHDT and CDR2 as YYEEEE. The DNA for the CDR3 is TGTGCCAGCAGCTTGGGGTTCGGTCTGAGGACTGAAGCTTTCTTT. The encoded protein is CASSLGFGLRTEAFF.

V and J are TRBV5-4 and TRBJ2-1, with D uncertain. Germline CDR1 and CDR2: SGHNT and YYREEE (reference sequence). Trimming cost V 0 bases and J 7 bases, with 5 bases left between them. CDR3 length equals 12 residues. The CDR3 nucleotides read TGTGCCAGCAGCTTGGCACGGAATGAGCAGTTCTTC. Its protein is CASSLARNEQFF.